The 28 T cell receptor beta chains below come from one sample, sequenced in a study of cytomegalovirus exposure and HLA in healthy donors. The primer mix had 60 Vbeta and 13 Jbeta primers. The data were produced by immunoSEQ multiplex PCR, yet TCRdb's version contains in-frame clones alone and is incomplete. The profile shows under 250,000 clones, around 80% of them singletons. The sequencing sample was made of PBMCs. The receptor set was obtained from a boy between 10 and 17 years old in good health and CMV-seronegative.

This chain uses TRBV5-5 with TRBJ1-1; TRBD1 is a possible D gene (5 bases). Per the germline V gene, CDR1 is SGHKS and CDR2 is YYEKEE (reference sequence). Between the trimmed V and J ends, which lost 2 bases and 10 bases, there was a span of 15 bases. This CDR3 contains 13 residues. CDR3 loop: CASSFSFGARAFF. The CDR3, as DNA: TGTGCCAGCAGCTTTTCTTTTGGGGCTAGAGCTTTCTTT.

The CDR3 spells CASSLIPLPYTDTQYF. The DNA for the CDR3 is TGTGCCAGCAGTTTAATACCGCTGCCCTACACAGATACGCAGTATTTT. The chain is built from TRBV27 and TRBJ2-3; D ambiguous. This CDR3 is built from 16 residues. Germline CDR1 reads MNHEY; CDR2 reads SMNVEV (reference sequence). The germline V and J ends were trimmed by 2 bases and 2 bases, with 14 bases remaining between them.

J is TRBJ2-7 and V is TRBV28; TRBD2 matches 13 bases. The germline V gene encodes CDR1 MDHEN and CDR2 SYDVKM. After removal of 4 bases from V and 6 bases from J, the junction contained 6 bases not matched to a gene. This CDR3 is 15 amino acids long. The CDR3 region has the DNA TGTGCCAGCAGTTCAGGACTAGCGGGAGACGGCGAGCAGTACTTC. Its protein is CASSSGLAGDGEQYF.

The table lists this clone with a count of one. The gene calls are TRBV19 and TRBJ2-2; D not resolved. Germline CDR1 LNHDA, CDR2 SQIVND (reference sequence). This CDR3 has 14 residues. The germline V and J ends were trimmed by 2 bases and 1 base, with 5 bases remaining between them. CDR3 amino acids: CASSIYRNTGELFF. CDR3 nucleotides: TGTGCCAGTAGTATATATAGGAACACCGGGGAGCTGTTTTTT. The full variable domain, rest sourced from reference TRBV19 and TRBJ2-2, is DGGITQSPKYLFRKEGQNVTLSCEQNLNHDAMYWYRQDPGQGLRLIYYSQIVNDFQKGDIAEGYSVSREKKESFPLTVTSAQKNPTAFYLCASSIYRNTGELFFGEGSRLTVL.

This chain connects TRBV5-6 to TRBJ2-7, with D hard to call. This CDR3 has 12 amino acids. Germline CDR1 and CDR2: SGHDT and YYEEEE. V was trimmed by 0 bases and J by 6 bases, leaving 7 bases between them. The CDR3 loop reads CASSLEQREQYF. CDR3 coding DNA: TGTGCCAGCAGCTTGGAGCAACGCGAGCAGTACTTC. The whole variable domain, filled in from reference TRBV5-6 and TRBJ2-7, reads DAGVTQSPTHLIKTRGQQVTLRCSPKSGHDTVSWYQQALGQGPQFIFQYYEEEERQRGNFPDRFSGHQFPNYSSELNVNALLLGDSALYLCASSLEQREQYFGPGTRLTVT.

The chain uses TRBV7-3 and TRBJ1-2; TRBD1 might be the D (6 bases). The CDR3 is 16 amino acids. Germline V CDR1 and CDR2: SGHTA, FQGTGA. V was shortened by 0 bases and J by 5 bases, with 16 bases between the two germline ends. The CDR3 DNA reads as TGTGCCAGCAGCTTAACGGTCGGGGGGCAAACGTATGGCTACACCTTC. Protein: CASSLTVGGQTYGYTF.

This clone was seen more than once but under ten times. The CDR3 coding sequence is TGTGCCAGTAGTATACGCCGGGGGTCGGAAGGGCCCCAGCATTTT. It is translated as CASSIRRGSEGPQHF. V gene TRBV19 combines with J gene TRBJ1-5; possible D gene TRBD1, 5 bases. Trimming stripped 2 bases from V and 9 bases from J, with 17 bases between. Per the germline V gene, CDR1 is LNHDA and CDR2 is SQIVND (reference sequence). This CDR3 spans 15 amino acids.

The chain links TRBV10-2 to TRBJ2-7; possible D gene TRBD2, 6 bases. V shed 0 bases and J shed 2 bases, with 14 bases lying between them. The CDR3 is 16 amino acids. Germline CDR1 and CDR2: WSHSY and SAAADI. CDR3 in amino acids: CASSESIQRATYEQYF. The CDR3 coding sequence is TGCGCCAGCAGTGAGTCTATACAGCGGGCCACCTACGAGCAGTACTTC.

The DNA for the CDR3 is TGTGCCAGCTCGGACAAGTTCGACACCGGGGAGCTGTTTTTT. Translated: CASSDKFDTGELFF. The rearrangement links TRBV18 to TRBJ2-2; TRBD1 is a possible D gene (5 bases). The CDR3 has 14 residues. Deletions cut 6 bases from V and 3 bases from J, with 11 bases between. Germline lookup yields CDR1 KGHSH and CDR2 LQKENI.

This clone is a singleton in its sample. The gene calls are TRBV11-3 and TRBJ2-7, with TRBD1 identical over 9 bases. The germline CDR1 and CDR2 sequences are SGHNT and YENEEA. The CDR3 has 15 amino acids. V lost 5 bases and J lost 0; bases outside the gene matches: 5. DNA of the CDR3: TGTGCCAGCAGCCGGCGGACAGGGGTCTCCTACGAGCAGTACTTC. Residues: CASSRRTGVSYEQYF.

The chain joins TRBV14 to TRBJ2-5; D not certain. The CDR3 is 13 amino acids. Germline CDR1 and CDR2: SGHDN and FVKESK. The V end lost 4 bases, the J end lost 4 bases, and 10 bases lay between the germline ends. CDR3 sequence: CASSRRSVETQYF. The CDR3 coding sequence is TGTGCCAGCAGCCGGCGCAGCGTAGAGACCCAGTACTTC. Looking up the rest from reference TRBV14 and TRBJ2-5 gives the full variable domain: EAGVTQFPSHSVIEKGQTVTLRCDPISGHDNLYWYRRVMGKEIKFLLHFVKESKQDESGMPNNRFLAERTGGTYSTLKVQPAELEDSGVYFCASSRRSVETQYFGPGTRLLVL.

In its sample, this clone was seen a few times. The J gene is TRBJ1-1, the V gene TRBV5-4; D is possibly TRBD1 (6 bases). Trimming left V 0 bases short and J 0 bases short, with 15 bases between. The CDR3 covers 17 residues. Germline V gene lookup returns CDR1 SGHNT and CDR2 YYREEE (reference sequence). Here the CDR3 DNA reads TGTGCCAGCAGCTTGGGGCCAGGGGAGGGGATGAACACTGAAGCTTTCTTT. Translating gives CASSLGPGEGMNTEAFF. Full variable domain (rest looked up from reference TRBV5-4 and TRBJ1-1): ETGVTQSPTHLIKTRGQQVTLRCSSQSGHNTVSWYQQALGQGPQFIFQYYREEENGRGNFPPRFSGLQFPNYSSELNVNALELDDSALYLCASSLGPGEGMNTEAFFGQGTRLTVV.

This clone was seen just once. The rearrangement links TRBV6-1 to TRBJ2-7; 12 positions match TRBD2. CDR3 size: 16 residues. V shed 1 base, J shed 3 bases, and the junction held 4 bases outside the gene matches. Germline CDR1 reads MNHNS; CDR2 reads SASEGT. As DNA, the CDR3 is TGTGCCAGCAGTGAAGGGACTAGCGGGATCAGCTACGAGCAGTACTTC. Encoded protein: CASSEGTSGISYEQYF.

V gene TRBV4-2 combines with J gene TRBJ2-7; TRBD1 matches at 7 bases. The germline gives CDR1 LGHNA, CDR2 YNFKEQ. V was pared by 0 bases and J by 4 bases, with 6 bases of the junction left unmatched. The CDR3 runs 15 residues. The CDR3 coding sequence is TGTGCCAGCAGCCAAGATCCACAGGGGAATTACGAGCAGTACTTC. Its translation: CASSQDPQGNYEQYF.

The chain carries TRBV6-5 and TRBJ1-5; the D is unclear. The length of the CDR3 is 12 residues. Per germline, CDR1 MNHEY and CDR2 SVGAGI. V was shortened by 5 bases and J by 11 bases, with 13 bases between the two germline ends. The CDR3 reads CASSVDRTTQHF. The CDR3 bases are TGTGCCAGCAGTGTCGACCGGACTACCCAGCATTTT.

This clone came up once. The chain combines TRBV7-9 with TRBJ2-5, with TRBD1 identical over 8 bases. After removal of 4 bases from V and 4 bases from J, the junction contained 5 bases not matched to a gene. CDR3 length equals 14 residues. The germline V gene encodes CDR1 SEHNR and CDR2 FQNEAQ (reference sequence). CDR3 amino acids: CASSYTGGGETQYF. CDR3 nucleotide sequence: TGTGCCAGCAGCTATACAGGGGGAGGAGAGACCCAGTACTTC.

In its sample, this clone ranks as medium-sized (0.01 to 0.1%). This chain joins TRBV6-5 and TRBJ1-1; D may be TRBD1 (5 bases). Trimming cost V 0 bases and J 6 bases, with 11 bases left between them. CDR1 and CDR2 from the germline V gene are MNHEY and SVGAGI. The CDR3 is made up of 14 amino acids. The CDR3 reads CASSYSSGFAEAFF. As DNA, the CDR3 is TGTGCCAGCAGTTACTCATCAGGGTTCGCTGAAGCTTTCTTT.

A remark on this clone: The germline gene is not matched at one end of the junction; a read error may be the cause. V usage is TRBV7-7 and J usage is TRBJ2-1, with 10 bases aligning to TRBD1. The length of the CDR3 is 14 residues. The germline CDR1 and CDR2 sequences are SSHAT and FNYEAQ (reference sequence). This CDR3 reads CASSSGQGVGEQFF. The DNA for the CDR3 is TGTGCTAGCAGCTCAGGACAGGGGGTCGGTGAGCAGTTCTTC.

This clone was observed a single time. This rearrangement joins TRBV27 to TRBJ2-3, with D perhaps matching TRBD2 (5 bases). Germline V gives CDR1 MNHEY, CDR2 SMNVEV (reference sequence). The V end was cut by 4 bases, the J end by 6 bases, with 17 bases between. The CDR3 is 15 amino acids. CDR3 sequence reads: CASSSFLTTGDTQYF. The DNA of the CDR3 is TGTGCCAGCAGTTCCTTCCTAACGACGGGGGATACGCAGTATTTT.

This clone was counted a single time. The chain employs TRBV6-1 and TRBJ2-7, with D uncertain. Germline CDR1 and CDR2: MNHNS and SASEGT. The CDR3 runs 14 residues. Trimming cost V 1 base and J 4 bases, with 11 bases left between them. CDR3 sequence reads: CASSEEDTRYEQYF. DNA of the CDR3: TGTGCCAGCAGTGAAGAAGACACCCGTTACGAGCAGTACTTC.

This clone was seen a single time. The CDR3 coding sequence is TGTGCCAGCGCATCCCGCGGGGGCGCCTACGAGCAGTACTTC. Protein sequence: CASASRGGAYEQYF. This chain uses TRBV11-3 with TRBJ2-7, with TRBD2 as a possible D gene (7 bases). V was clipped by 8 bases and J by 2 bases, with 16 bases between them. Germline CDR1 SGHNT, CDR2 YENEEA. The CDR3 sequence is 14 residues long.

The CDR3 DNA reads as TGTGCCAGCAGCCTAAGCAGGGGTCCCCTCTACGAGCAGTACTTC. As protein: CASSLSRGPLYEQYF. This chain connects TRBV13 to TRBJ2-7; tentatively, D is TRBD1 (6 bases). The CDR3 contains 15 residues. The V end was cut by 5 bases, the J end by 3 bases, with 17 bases between. Germline V gives CDR1 PRHDT, CDR2 FYEKMQ (reference sequence). Drawing the rest from reference TRBV13 and TRBJ2-7, the complete variable domain is AAGVIQSPRHLIKEKRETATLKCYPIPRHDTVYWYQQGPGQDPQFLISFYEKMQSDKGSIPDRFSAQQFSDYHSELNMSSLELGDSALYFCASSLSRGPLYEQYFGPGTRLTVT.

The V call is TRBV25-1, the J call TRBJ2-7, with 7 bases matching TRBD1. This CDR3 spans 14 amino acids. Germline CDR1 MGHDK, CDR2 SYGVNS. J lost 2 bases, V lost 5 bases, and 6 bases had no gene match. CDR3 in DNA: TGTGCCAGCAGTCCCCGGGACAGACCCTACGAGCAGTACTTC. Protein product: CASSPRDRPYEQYF.

This sequence joins TRBV7-8 and TRBJ2-1; 13 positions agree with TRBD2. From germline, CDR1 is SGHVS and CDR2 FQNEAQ. The length of the CDR3 is 19 residues. V lost 5 bases, J lost 5 bases, and 15 bases stayed unmatched. The CDR3 is CASSQKHRLAGGRDNEQFF. CDR3 bases: TGTGCCAGCAGCCAGAAGCACAGACTAGCGGGAGGTAGGGACAATGAGCAGTTCTTC.

The chain links TRBV7-2 to TRBJ1-6; D gene ambiguous. CDR1 and CDR2 (germline): SGHTA, FQGNSA. This CDR3 is built from 12 residues. Deletions cut 5 bases from V and 13 bases from J, with 12 bases between. CDR3 region: CASSISFSPLHF. The CDR3 bases are TGTGCCAGCAGCATTTCGTTCTCCCCCCTCCACTTT.

In nucleotides, the CDR3 is TGTGCCAGTAGTGTCCAGGGGGTCTCCCCCTACGAGCAGTACTTC. This sequence encodes CASSVQGVSPYEQYF. This rearrangement joins TRBV19 to TRBJ2-7, with TRBD1 matching 7 bases. This CDR3 region has 15 residues. V was pared by 5 bases and J by 2 bases, with 9 bases of the junction left unmatched. Looked up from germline, CDR1 is LNHDA and CDR2 is SQIVND (reference sequence).

The chain uses TRBV7-9 and TRBJ2-7; D is perhaps TRBD1 (5 bases). Between the trimmed V and J ends, which lost 6 bases and 3 bases, there was a span of 15 bases. The CDR3 loop spans 14 amino acids. Germline loops: CDR1 SEHNR, CDR2 FQNEAQ (reference sequence). The DNA of the CDR3 is TGTGCCAGCAGACAGACAGCTTCGGTCTACGAGCAGTACTTC. Translation gives CASRQTASVYEQYF. The entire variable domain, with the rest obtained from reference TRBV7-9 and TRBJ2-7, is as follows: DTGVSQNPRHKITKRGQNVTFRCDPISEHNRLYWYRQTLGQGPEFLTYFQNEAQLEKSRLLSDRFSAERPKGSFSTLEIQRTEQGDSAMYLCASRQTASVYEQYFGPGTRLTVT.

This sequence joins TRBV5-1 and TRBJ2-3, with a weak D call TRBD1 (6 bases). The CDR3 covers 15 residues. The germline V and J ends were trimmed by 0 bases and 3 bases, with 11 bases remaining between them. Germline V gene lookup returns CDR1 SGHRS and CDR2 YFSETQ. CDR3 loop: CASSLVGAETDTQYF. CDR3 DNA sequence: TGCGCCAGCAGCTTGGTGGGGGCAGAAACAGATACGCAGTATTTT.